A selection of T cell receptor beta chains follows, all from one sample in a study of T cell changes during pregnancy in multiple sclerosis. This table comes from immunoSEQ multiplex PCR, and its TCRdb copy is limited to in-frame clones, with some not included. This sample yields about 39,000 clones, of which around 92% are seen a single time; 26% belongs to the top ten. The sequences come from CD8+ T cells from peripheral blood mononuclear cells, collected before pregnancy. All receptors derive from a female donor with multiple sclerosis, enrolled in a pregnancy study. Both conserved end residues are part of each CDR3. The D gene is left open where the match is weak. A row's size may be missing; if present it is once, few, many or a size class.

clone_size j_call v_call d_call cdr3_aa cdr3_nt
NA TRBJ2-7 TRBV5-5 NA CASSLLADRSSYEQYF TGTGCCAGCAGCTTGTTAGCTGACAGGAGCTCCTACGAGCAGTACTTC
NA TRBJ2-3 TRBV5-1 TRBD1 CASGPGQGALRLTDTQYF TGCGCCAGCGGACCGGGACAGGGGGCCCTACGCCTCACAGATACGCAGTATTTT
NA TRBJ1-1 TRBV6-1 TRBD1 CASSGQGMNTEAFF TGTGCCAGCAGCGGACAGGGGATGAACACTGAAGCTTTCTTT
NA TRBJ2-2 TRBV2 NA CASSGLSGELFF TGTGCCAGCAGTGGGCTGTCCGGGGAGCTGTTTTTT
once TRBJ2-1 TRBV2 NA CATSTYNEQFF TGTGCCACCTCTACCTACAATGAGCAGTTCTTC
NA TRBJ2-1 TRBV28 NA CASSPRRGSSYNEQFF TGTGCCAGCAGTCCTAGGCGGGGCAGCTCCTACAATGAGCAGTTCTTC
NA TRBJ2-1 TRBV28 TRBD1 CASSSSGGESYNEQFF TGTGCCAGCAGTTCGTCAGGGGGAGAGTCCTACAATGAGCAGTTCTTC
NA TRBJ2-1 TRBV29-1 NA CSVVTARQGEQFF TGCAGCGTTGTCACGGCGCGGCAGGGTGAGCAGTTCTTC
NA TRBJ2-7 TRBV10-1 TRBD1 CASSESPGQGNEQYF TGCGCCAGCAGTGAGTCCCCGGGACAGGGCAACGAGCAGTACTTC
NA TRBJ2-5 TRBV7-3 TRBD1 CASSTTGGSQETQYF TGTGCCAGCAGCACTACAGGGGGCTCCCAAGAGACCCAGTACTTC
NA TRBJ1-1 TRBV4-2 TRBD1 CASSQRTGAILNTEAFF TGTGCCAGCAGCCAAAGGACAGGGGCGATCCTGAACACTGAAGCTTTCTTT
NA TRBJ1-2 TRBV14 NA CASSPSVVRGLLDYGYTF TGTGCCAGCAGCCCCTCCGTGGTGCGGGGACTGCTCGACTATGGCTACACCTTC
NA TRBJ2-1 TRBV6-4 NA CASSDSSQVREQFF TGTGCCAGCAGTGACTCGTCGCAGGTACGTGAGCAGTTCTTC
NA TRBJ1-1 TRBV4-1 NA CASSRGDTEAFF TGCGCCAGCAGCCGGGGCGATACTGAAGCTTTCTTT